The 27 T cell receptor beta chains below all came from one sample that was sequenced in a study of blood T cell repertoires in COVID-19. Measured with immunoSEQ multiplex PCR; TCRdb has only the in-frame clones, and not every one. The sample comprises about 88,000 clones, 70% to 90% of which are singletons, and over 2.5% rests with the top ten. Sequenced input: peripheral blood. Source of these receptors: a woman aged 80 or over with acute or convalescent COVID-19.

This chain's CDR3 is CASSFETGNNQPQHF. The DNA of the CDR3 is TGTGCCAGCAGTTTCGAAACAGGGAACAATCAGCCCCAGCATTTT. The V call is TRBV6-5, the J call TRBJ1-5; the D gene is possibly TRBD1 (6 bases). Germline values: CDR1 MNHEY, CDR2 SVGAGI. The CDR3 is 15 residues long. V was cut by 4 bases and J by 3 bases, with 13 bases left in between.

The rearrangement links TRBV2 to TRBJ2-1; 12 bases line up with TRBD2. The J segment lost 3 bases and the V segment lost 6 bases, leaving 6 bases of the junction unmatched. This CDR3 has 16 residues. The germline V gene has CDR1 SNHLY and CDR2 FYNNEI. The CDR3 nucleotides are TGTGCCAGCAGCGGACTAGCGGGAATTATCTACAATGAGCAGTTCTTC. It specifies CASSGLAGIIYNEQFF.

The chain joins TRBV28 to TRBJ1-5, with D tentatively TRBD1 (5 bases). The ends were cut back, 3 bases at V and 5 bases at J, with 14 bases in the middle. CDR1 and CDR2 (germline): MDHEN, SYDVKM. The CDR3 loop spans 15 amino acids. Written as DNA, the CDR3 is TGTGCCAGCAGTTTGTTGCGGGGGAGGGATCAGCCCCAGCATTTT. It yields the protein CASSLLRGRDQPQHF.

The V gene is TRBV5-1, the J gene TRBJ1-1; 7 nucleotides align to TRBD1. The CDR3 consists of 15 residues. The V gene's germline CDR1 is SGHRS and CDR2 YFSETQ. V lost 6 bases to trimming and J lost 0 bases; unmatched junction nucleotides: 8. DNA of the CDR3: TGCGCCAGCACCTTAAGTACAGGGGTGAACACTGAAGCTTTCTTT. It encodes CASTLSTGVNTEAFF.

This chain uses TRBV4-2 with TRBJ2-7; 13 positions match TRBD2. V was pared by 2 bases and J by 5 bases, with 12 bases of the junction left unmatched. The CDR3 totals 18 residues. Germline V gene data show CDR1 as LGHNA and CDR2 as YNFKEQ. Here the CDR3 reads CASSQIGLAGAPGDEQYF. Written as DNA, the CDR3 is TGTGCCAGCAGCCAAATCGGACTAGCGGGAGCCCCCGGAGACGAGCAGTACTTC.

CDR3: CASRTGTSGSRSYNEQFF. CDR3 coding DNA: TGTGCCAGCAGAACCGGGACTAGCGGGAGTAGATCCTACAATGAGCAGTTCTTC. This chain uses TRBV2 with TRBJ2-1; 14 bases are a match to TRBD2. The CDR3 covers 18 residues. Germline CDR1 SNHLY, CDR2 FYNNEI. With V trimmed by 6 bases and J by 1 base, 8 bases remained unmatched.

The chain links TRBV30 to TRBJ1-5; 10 bases fit TRBD1. CDR3 length equals 12 residues. J gave up 7 bases and V 5 bases, and 2 bases lay outside the gene matches. Germline-derived CDR1 and CDR2 are GTSNPN and SVGIG (reference sequence). The CDR3 spells CAWGTGAQPQHF. Written as DNA, the CDR3 is TGTGCCTGGGGGACAGGGGCACAGCCCCAGCATTTT.

The chain recombines TRBV25-1 with TRBJ2-3; maybe TRBD1 (6 bases). Germline V gene lookup returns CDR1 MGHDK and CDR2 SYGVNS. The CDR3 is 13 amino acids. Trimming removed 7 bases from V and 0 bases from J, with 8 bases in between. CDR3 sequence reads: CASNRASTDTQYF. DNA of the CDR3: TGTGCCAGCAACAGGGCGAGCACAGATACGCAGTATTTT.

This clone was observed once. The chain recombines TRBV4-3 with TRBJ2-2; TRBD2 is a possible D gene (5 bases). The V gene's germline CDR1 is LGHNA and CDR2 YSLEER. This CDR3 is built from 17 residues. V was shortened by 2 bases and J by 3 bases, with 16 bases between the two germline ends. CDR3 sequence: CASSQPIARADTGELFF. DNA of the CDR3: TGCGCCAGCAGCCAACCTATCGCGAGGGCGGACACCGGGGAGCTGTTTTTT.

The genes are TRBV27 and TRBJ2-3; TRBD1 aligns across 9 bases. V lost 4 bases, J lost 3 bases, and 26 bases stayed unmatched. This CDR3 is 22 amino acids long. The germline gives CDR1 MNHEY, CDR2 SMNVEV (reference sequence). The CDR3 reads CASSSRAPLDRGYVGRTDTQYF. As DNA, the CDR3 is TGTGCCAGCAGTTCTCGGGCCCCCCTGGACAGGGGATACGTAGGTCGGACAGATACGCAGTATTTT.

The chain employs TRBV7-2 and TRBJ2-5; 7 bases line up with TRBD2. V lost 3 bases and J lost 5; bases outside the gene matches: 6. The CDR3 is made up of 14 amino acids. Germline V CDR1 and CDR2: SGHTA, FQGNSA. CDR3 loop: CASSLQRGVETQYF. The CDR3 region has the DNA TGTGCCAGCAGCTTGCAACGGGGGGTTGAGACCCAGTACTTC.

The V call is TRBV29-1, the J call TRBJ1-1, with TRBD1 as a possible D gene (6 bases). Per the germline V gene, CDR1 is SQVTM and CDR2 is ANQGSEA. V was shortened by 4 bases and J by 4 bases, with 19 bases between the two germline ends. The CDR3 sequence is 15 residues long. DNA of the CDR3: TGCAGCGTTGGGGAAGGGCAAGGGGGACCCACTGAAGCTTTCTTT. The encoded protein is CSVGEGQGGPTEAFF. The full variable domain, in which reference TRBV29-1 and TRBJ1-1 provide the parts outside the CDR3, is SAVISQKPSRDICQRGTSLTIQCQVDSQVTMMFWYRQQPGQSLTLIATANQGSEATYESGFVIDKFPISRPNLTFSTLTVSNMSPEDSSIYLCSVGEGQGGPTEAFFGQGTRLTVV.

The chain has TRBV2 and TRBJ2-1, with D perhaps TRBD2 (6 bases). The germline V gene has CDR1 SNHLY and CDR2 FYNNEI. The CDR3 length is 16 residues. Trimming took 8 bases from V and 8 from J, leaving 25 bases between them. CDR3 sequence: CASRLWDSPMGDEQFF. The CDR3 nucleotides read TGTGCCAGCCGCCTCTGGGACTCCCCTATGGGGGATGAGCAGTTCTTC.

The J gene is TRBJ2-1, the V gene TRBV11-3; 8 bases are a match to TRBD2. Germline CDR1 is SGHNT and CDR2 is YENEEA. V gave up 5 bases and J gave up 2 bases; unmatched junction bases: 5. The CDR3 extends over 15 amino acids. CDR3 loop: CASSPRAGAYNEQFF. The CDR3 nucleotides read TGTGCCAGCAGCCCGAGAGCGGGAGCCTACAATGAGCAGTTCTTC.

The J gene is TRBJ2-6, the V gene TRBV19; 11 bases are shared with TRBD1. J gave up 1 base and V 7 bases, and 3 bases lay outside the gene matches. This CDR3 has 16 amino acids. The V gene's germline CDR1 is LNHDA and CDR2 SQIVND (reference sequence). CDR3 sequence (DNA): TGTGCCAGTAAGGGACAGGGGGTTTCTGGGGCCAACGTCCTGACTTTC. Translated, it gives CASKGQGVSGANVLTF.

V is TRBV11-2 and J is TRBJ2-4; 7 nucleotides match TRBD1. The V and J ends lost 2 bases and 0 bases, in that order; junction bases with no gene match: 4. The CDR3 spans 16 residues. Germline CDR1 reads SGHAT; CDR2 reads FQNNGV. The DNA of the CDR3 is TGTGCCAGCAGCTTATTAGGGGGCCTAGCCAAAAACATTCAGTACTTC. It codes for CASSLLGGLAKNIQYF.

V gene TRBV19 combines with J gene TRBJ1-1, with TRBD1 identical over 10 bases. CDR3 length: 17 residues. Losses at the gene ends were 6 bases for V and 0 bases for J; bases not matched to a gene: 10. CDR1 and CDR2 from the germline V gene are LNHDA and SQIVND (reference sequence). The CDR3: CASRKHRDRGLNTEAFF. DNA for the CDR3: TGTGCCAGTAGAAAACACAGGGACAGGGGATTGAACACTGAAGCTTTCTTT.

The CDR3 loop reads CASSLRGVQTQYF. CDR3 DNA: TGTGCCAGCAGCTTGCGAGGAGTCCAGACCCAGTACTTC. The chain couples TRBV5-4 to TRBJ2-5; D call uncertain. The V end lost 1 base, the J end lost 6 bases, and 10 bases lay between the germline ends. CDR1 is SGHNT and CDR2 is YYREEE in the germline V gene (reference sequence). This CDR3 contains 13 residues.

This clone was observed once. CDR3 region: CASSFRQGSYEQYF. CDR3 bases: TGTGCCAGCAGTTTCCGGCAGGGCTCCTACGAGCAGTACTTC. The gene calls are TRBV27 and TRBJ2-7, with D maybe TRBD1 (5 bases). V lost 3 bases and J 0 bases, leaving 9 bases between the germline ends. Germline-derived CDR1 and CDR2 are MNHEY and SMNVEV (reference sequence). The CDR3 runs 14 residues.

This clone was found once. The rearrangement uses TRBV18 and TRBJ2-3, with 10 bases that match TRBD2. The CDR3 has 16 residues. V dropped 3 bases and J dropped 2; count of bases not matched to a gene: 5. Looked up from germline, CDR1 is KGHSH and CDR2 is LQKENI. The CDR3 loop is CASSPSLAGITDTQYF. The CDR3 DNA sequence: TGTGCCAGCTCACCCTCACTAGCGGGGATCACAGATACGCAGTATTTT.

The rearrangement uses TRBV11-3 and TRBJ2-3; TRBD1 matches 8 bases. This CDR3 comprises 14 residues. Per germline, CDR1 SGHNT and CDR2 YENEEA. V dropped 5 bases and J dropped 4; count of bases not matched to a gene: 5. For the CDR3, the DNA is TGTGCCAGCAGCCTGGACAGGGCCTCAGATACGCAGTATTTT. It translates to CASSLDRASDTQYF.

The chain carries TRBV4-3 and TRBJ2-2; D gene unclear. The V end was cut by 4 bases, the J end by 5 bases, with 20 bases between. This CDR3 is 17 amino acids long. Germline CDR1 is LGHNA and CDR2 is YSLEER. The CDR3: CASSPGSGLSSTGELFF. DNA for the CDR3: TGCGCCAGCAGCCCCGGGTCCGGCCTCTCCTCGACCGGGGAGCTGTTTTTT.

The gene calls are TRBV7-3 and TRBJ2-3, with 7 bases fitting TRBD2. J was trimmed by 7 bases and V by 2 bases; bases with no gene match: 18. This CDR3 is 18 amino acids long. Germline loops: CDR1 SGHTA, CDR2 FQGTGA. CDR3 bases: TGTGCCAGCAGCTTAGGGAGGGGCCGTAATAGGTTCTCCCATACGCAGTATTTT. The encoded protein is CASSLGRGRNRFSHTQYF.

The genes are TRBV20-1 and TRBJ1-2; no reliable D call. Germline V gene lookup returns CDR1 DFQATT and CDR2 SNEGSKA (reference sequence). This CDR3 has 10 residues. Trimming removed 3 bases at V and 7 bases at J, with 6 bases between. CDR3 coding DNA: TGCAGTGCTAGTCTAGGTGGCTACACCTTC. Protein sequence: CSASLGGYTF.

The chain employs TRBV28 and TRBJ1-2; tentatively, D is TRBD1 (5 bases). This CDR3 has 13 residues. The germline V gene has CDR1 MDHEN and CDR2 SYDVKM. Between the trimmed V and J ends, which lost 2 bases and 7 bases, there was a span of 11 bases. CDR3 protein: CASSLGRVGGYTF. CDR3 coding DNA: TGTGCCAGCAGTTTAGGCAGGGTGGGTGGCTACACCTTC.

This chain joins TRBV5-8 and TRBJ1-2; D uncertain. CDR3 size: 16 residues. Germline V CDR1 and CDR2: SGHTS, YDEGEE. V dropped 0 bases and J dropped 2 bases, with 14 bases sitting between them. CDR3 residues: CASSLAPGWSNYGYTF. The DNA of the CDR3 is TGTGCCAGCAGCTTGGCCCCGGGTTGGTCGAACTATGGCTACACCTTC.

The V gene is TRBV7-2, the J gene TRBJ1-2; 7 nucleotides line up with TRBD1. V was pared by 5 bases and J by 4 bases, with 1 base of the junction left unmatched. This CDR3 comprises 12 residues. Germline CDR1 is SGHTA and CDR2 is FQGNSA. This CDR3 is CASSGQAYGYTF. CDR3 in DNA: TGTGCCAGCAGCGGACAGGCCTATGGCTACACCTTC.